These 19 T cell receptor beta chains were sequenced from one sample in a study of CD8+CD57+ T cells in acquired aplastic anemia. An expansion of CD8+CD57+ cells by flow cytometry had been shown in patients chosen for sequencing. CDR3 and TCR beta VDJ profiling relied on genomic DNA as the template. Each CDR3 protein gets one entry after TCRdb re-called the reads with MiXCR. The sample has under 200,000 distinct CDR3 sequences, roughly 45% seen once. The sequencing input was sorted CD4+, CD8+, or CD8+CD57+ T cells (not recorded which) from PBMCs. These receptors were collected from a human donor with aplastic anemia.

V and J are TRBV11-2 and TRBJ2-7; D may correspond to TRBD1 or TRBD2 (5 bases each). Germline CDR1 and CDR2: SGHAT and FQNNGV. The CDR3 runs 15 residues. Trimming took off 8 bases at V and 0 bases at J, with 17 bases between the two ends. The CDR3 region has the DNA TGTGCCAGCGGGGGTGCACCTCCGTGCTCCTACGAGCAGTACTTC. Residues: CASGGAPPCSYEQYF.

A few counts support this clonotype. This chain links TRBV15 with TRBJ2-7; maybe TRBD2 (6 bases). From germline, CDR1 is LNHNV and CDR2 YYDKDF (reference sequence). Trimming removed 4 bases at V and 7 bases at J, with 14 bases between. The CDR3 runs 13 residues. CDR3 loop: CATSIRWGEEQYF. The CDR3 region has the DNA TGTGCCACCAGCATTAGATGGGGGGAGGAGCAGTACTTC.

The chain carries TRBV3-1 and TRBJ1-1; TRBD1 aligns across 7 bases. V gave up 4 bases and J gave up 8 bases; unmatched junction bases: 4. Germline CDR1 and CDR2: LGHDT and YNNKEL (reference sequence). The CDR3 contains 12 residues. The DNA of the CDR3 is TGTGCCAGCAGCCTCCCGGGACAGGAAGCTTTCTTT. Its protein is CASSLPGQEAFF.

This clonotype was seen many times. The chain is built from TRBV7-2 and TRBJ2-7; D unclear. The CDR3 has 14 amino acids. The germline V and J ends were trimmed by 5 bases and 0 bases, with 11 bases remaining between them. Per the germline V gene, CDR1 is SGHTA and CDR2 is FQGNSA. CDR3 loop: CASSPQVSSYEQYV. CDR3 coding DNA: TGTGCCAGCAGCCCCCAGGTGAGCTCCTACGAGCAGTACGTC.

This clonotype was found many times. This rearrangement joins TRBV10-3 to TRBJ1-1; D is possibly TRBD1 (6 bases). There are 14 residues in the CDR3. The germline V and J ends were trimmed by 6 bases and 1 base, with 12 bases remaining between them. Germline V gives CDR1 ENHRY, CDR2 SYGVKD. CDR3 sequence reads: CAIRSDRKNTEAFF. CDR3 sequence (DNA): TGTGCCATCAGATCCGACAGGAAGAACACTGAAGCTTTCTTT.

This clonotype has just a few counts. The chain is built from TRBV5-1 and TRBJ2-1; 7 positions agree with TRBD2. Looked up from germline, CDR1 is SGHRS and CDR2 is YFSETQ. V lost 3 bases and J lost 1; bases outside the gene matches: 13. The CDR3 consists of 18 residues. The CDR3 nucleotides read TGCGCCAGCAGCTCTATCCCCTTAGGCGGGAGTTCCTACAATGAGCAGTTCTTC. It yields the protein CASSSIPLGGSSYNEQFF.

The V call is TRBV24-1, the J call TRBJ2-1; 7 positions agree with TRBD1. The trim removed 4 bases at V and 12 bases at J, leaving 5 bases unmatched. Germline V gene sequence: CDR1 KGHDR, CDR2 SFDVKD. The CDR3 spans 12 residues. CDR3: CATSDITGVQFF. CDR3 nucleotides: TGTGCCACCAGTGACATTACAGGGGTGCAGTTCTTC.

The chain employs TRBV10-3 and TRBJ2-1, with TRBD2 identical over 7 bases. Germline V gives CDR1 ENHRY, CDR2 SYGVKD. After removal of 10 bases from V and 4 bases from J, the junction contained 16 bases not matched to a gene. This CDR3 spans 16 amino acids. The CDR3 DNA is TGTGCCAGCAGCGGTTACGTGGCGGGAGCATACAATGAGCAGTTCTTC. Amino acid sequence: CASSGYVAGAYNEQFF.

J is TRBJ1-6 and V is TRBV2; weak D call: TRBD1 (6 bases). V lost 5 bases, J lost 6 bases, and 11 bases lay in between. Germline V CDR1 and CDR2: SNHLY, FYNNEI. The CDR3 loop spans 14 amino acids. DNA of the CDR3: TGTGCCAGCAGTAACCAGGGGACTAATTCACCCCTCCACTTT. Translation: CASSNQGTNSPLHF. Based on the CDR3 plus reference TRBV2 and TRBJ1-6, the full variable domain is EPEVTQTPSHQVTQMGQEVILRCVPISNHLYFYWYRQILGQKVEFLVSFYNNEISEKSEIFDDQFSVERPDGSNFTLKIRSTKLEDSAMYFCASSNQGTNSPLHFGNGTRLTVT.

The sample holds many counts of this clonotype. V is TRBV20-1 and J is TRBJ1-3; D remains unclear. Germline V CDR1 and CDR2: DFQATT, SNEGSKA (reference sequence). The V gene lost 3 bases and the J gene lost 0 bases, with 9 bases spanning the gap. The CDR3 covers 14 residues. The CDR3 sequence: CSASSGSSGNTIYF. In DNA, the CDR3 is TGCAGTGCTAGCTCCGGATCCTCTGGAAACACCATATATTTT.

This clonotype has a handful of counts. The rearrangement links TRBV7-6 to TRBJ2-3; D is uncertain. CDR3 size: 12 residues. Germline CDR1 reads SGHVS; CDR2 reads FNYEAQ. V dropped 0 bases and J dropped 5 bases, with 3 bases sitting between them. The CDR3 sequence is CASSLARDTQYF. CDR3 DNA: TGTGCCAGCAGCTTAGCGCGAGATACGCAGTATTTT.

This clonotype was found a few times. The V and J genes are TRBV30 and TRBJ1-2; D is perhaps TRBD1 (6 bases). CDR1 and CDR2 (germline): GTSNPN, SVGIG (reference sequence). V dropped 5 bases and J dropped 2 bases, with 15 bases sitting between them. The CDR3 has 14 amino acids. The DNA for the CDR3 is TGTGCCTGGCCCATCGACAGGACCAACTATGGCTACACCTTC. Its translation: CAWPIDRTNYGYTF.

Remarks on this clonotype: A read error may be the cause here, since a much bigger clone is one base away. The rearrangement uses TRBV3-1 and TRBJ2-7; perhaps TRBD1 as D (6 bases). This CDR3 is built from 15 residues. Germline loops: CDR1 LGHDT, CDR2 YNNKEL (reference sequence). CDR3 loop: CDSSLRQDGSYEQYF. Here the CDR3 DNA reads TGTGACAGCAGCTTGCGACAGGACGGGTCCTACGAGCAGTACTTC.

The genes are TRBV2 and TRBJ2-5, with 9 nucleotides matching TRBD1. This CDR3 is built from 13 residues. Germline CDR1 reads SNHLY; CDR2 reads FYNNEI. J gave up 5 bases and V 6 bases, and 4 bases lay outside the gene matches. Here the CDR3 reads CASRRDRAETQYF. In nucleotides, the CDR3 is TGTGCCAGCAGGCGGGACAGGGCGGAGACCCAGTACTTC. Drawing the rest from reference TRBV2 and TRBJ2-5, the complete variable domain is EPEVTQTPSHQVTQMGQEVILRCVPISNHLYFYWYRQILGQKVEFLVSFYNNEISEKSEIFDDQFSVERPDGSNFTLKIRSTKLEDSAMYFCASRRDRAETQYFGPGTRLLVL.

V gene TRBV12-3 or TRBV12-4 combines with J gene TRBJ1-2, with 10 bases matching TRBD1. Trimming took 6 bases from V and 7 from J; bases not matched to a gene: 11. There are 15 residues in the CDR3. This CDR3 is CASSPGQGGAGGYTF. The CDR3, as DNA: TGTGCCAGCAGCCCAGGACAGGGGGGGGCGGGTGGCTACACCTTC.

Many counts were recorded for this clonotype. The genes are TRBV2 and TRBJ1-5; D is unclear. Germline values: CDR1 SNHLY, CDR2 FYNNEI. V lost 5 bases to trimming and J lost 2 bases, with 10 bases between them. The CDR3 sequence is 14 residues long. CDR3 sequence reads: CASSPDWGNQPQHF. The CDR3 DNA reads as TGTGCCAGCAGTCCCGACTGGGGCAATCAGCCCCAGCATTTT.

This clonotype was picked up many times. J is TRBJ2-7 and V is TRBV2; 8 positions agree with TRBD1. Per germline, CDR1 SNHLY and CDR2 FYNNEI. This CDR3 comprises 16 residues. Germline trimming cut 1 base from V and 2 bases from J; bases unmatched to any gene: 7. The CDR3 DNA sequence: TGTGCCAGCAGTGAAGGCCGGGACAGGACCACCTACGAGCAGTACGTC. This encodes CASSEGRDRTTYEQYV.

The table lists this clonotype with a few counts. This chain links TRBV10-3 with TRBJ2-3; 7 nucleotides match TRBD2. The V gene's germline CDR1 is ENHRY and CDR2 SYGVKD. The CDR3 extends over 15 amino acids. Unmatched junction bases numbered 4, after V lost 4 bases and J lost 0 bases. CDR3 nucleotide sequence: TGTGCCATCAGTGCGGGGGGAGTGAGCACAGATACGCAGTATTTT. Protein product: CAISAGGVSTDTQYF.

CDR3 sequence: CATSGGLALNEQFF. For the CDR3, the DNA is TGTGCCACCAGCGGAGGACTAGCCTTAAATGAGCAGTTCTTC. The V and J genes are TRBV24-1 and TRBJ2-1; 8 nucleotides align to TRBD2. Per germline, CDR1 KGHDR and CDR2 SFDVKD. The ends lost 7 bases at V and 7 bases at J; junction bases unmatched: 8. The CDR3 covers 14 residues.